The table lists the clone carrying this TCR beta chain with a few counts. Antigen specificity is unknown. The data stem from a study of CD8 T cells in ankylosing spondylitis. Germline V CDR1 and CDR2: MNHNY, SVGAGI (reference sequence). V lost 8 bases, J lost 3 bases, and 7 bases stayed unmatched. The length of the CDR3 is 13 residues. Overall study findings and caveats: Reported data indicate significant enrichment of disease-linked clones within matched ankylosing spondylitis synovial fluid. What appeared characteristic of ankylosing spondylitis blood was a TCR beta motif of seven to nine highly homologous variants.

Library preparation for TCR beta used quantitative 5'-RACE with molecular barcodes. TCRdb used MiXCR to reprocess the 5' RACE reads, holding one entry per CDR3 protein. The data hold about 160,000 distinct CDR3 sequences, with around 18% observed a single time. This sequence was found in a male donor with ankylosing spondylitis or in good health (not recorded which). Sequenced material: blood, either unsorted or a sorted T cell fraction (not recorded which). This rearrangement joins TRBV6-6 to TRBJ2-7; the match to TRBD2 covers 7 bases. The CDR3 DNA sequence: TGTGCCAGCGTGGGGGGGGTGGGCTACGAGCAGTACTTC. It specifies CASVGGVGYEQYF.